The T cell receptor (beta chain) under discussion was sequenced for a study of T cells after yellow fever vaccination. Whole-study context: Preparation of fractions with low cell numbers was performed using SMART-Seq v4 Ultra Low Input. Regarding the study as a whole: A small share of clonotypes appeared in both CD4 and CD8 compartments.

The CDR3 is made up of 14 amino acids. Unmatched junction bases numbered 5, after V lost 3 bases and J lost 3 bases. Germline-derived CDR1 and CDR2 are DFQATT and SNEGSKA (reference sequence). 5'RACE template switching produced TCR cDNA carrying a universal primer site and UMIs. Using its own MiXCR run on the 5' RACE reads, TCRdb lists one record per CDR3 protein. The repertoire holds some 550,000 distinct CDR3 sequences, over 15% seen once, with roughly an eighth in the top ten. A few counts support this clonotype. What it recognizes is unknown. V gene TRBV20-1 combines with J gene TRBJ2-7; 10 bases map to TRBD2. This receptor was taken from a man aged 25 to 45 who received the YFV17D yellow fever vaccine. Sequencing was performed on PBMCs, taken 15 days after the yellow fever booster vaccination. The DNA of the CDR3 is TGCAGTGCTAGTGAGGCTAGCGGGAGCTACGAGCAGTACTTC. It translates to CSASEASGSYEQYF.